The clone carrying this TCR beta chain has only a few counts. This sample was taken from a study of T cell responses to AZD1222 COVID-19 vaccine. CDR1 and CDR2 from the germline V gene are LGHDT and YNNKEL (reference sequence). CDR3 length: 13 residues. Trimming removed 9 bases at V and 1 base at J, with 12 bases between. TCRdb keeps only in-frame clones here, not all; method: immunoSEQ multiplex PCR. The table lists about 130,000 clones, approximately 84% of them singletons. The chain couples TRBV3-1 (or the pseudogene TRBV3-2) to TRBJ1-1, with D perhaps TRBD1 (6 bases). This TCR derives from an adult in good health. The specimen was peripheral blood, collected on day 0 of AZD1222 vaccination. CDR3 bases: TGTGCCAGTGTAGACAGGTCGAACACTGAAGCTTTCTTT. This gives the protein CASVDRSNTEAFF.